The clone carrying this T cell receptor beta chain was found a few times. The target antigen is unknown. Genomic DNA of each subset was evenly split across several immunoSEQ plates. The protocol was immunoSEQ multiplex PCR, while the TCRdb copy is restricted to in-frame clones and leaves out a portion. The profile shows hundreds of thousands of clones, 70% to 80% of them singletons. This CDR3 has 13 residues. Losses at the gene ends were 5 bases for V and 6 bases for J; bases not matched to a gene: 3. Germline CDR1 is SGHAT and CDR2 is FQNNGV. The record originates from a study of shared clonotypes between healthy human individuals. Study-level background: Donor composition was two women and three men, aged 18 to 49. Study-wide findings and caveats: Sampling involved blood alone; tissue repertoires likely differ.

Sequencing was done on a sample of PBMCs. This clonotype was sampled from a woman aged 40 to 50 in good health. Some clones in this sample may be carry-over from other donors' samples. This chain joins TRBV11-2 and TRBJ1-1; TRBD1 matches 10 bases. The chain's CDR3 is CASSRGQGAEAFF. The CDR3 coding sequence is TGTGCCAGCAGCCGTGGACAGGGGGCTGAAGCTTTCTTT.